One and the same sample provided the 13 T cell receptor beta chains below, sequenced in a study of T cells after posttransplantation cyclophosphamide. The naive gate required viable CD3+CD4+ or CD3+CD8+ cells with CCR7+CD45RA+CD45RO-CD95-CD27+CD28+ phenotype. Assay: immunoSEQ multiplex PCR; the TCRdb copy retains only in-frame clones and omits some. This sample yields about 30,000 clones, of which 91% are seen a single time; 0.1% belongs to the top ten. Specimen: naive CD4+ T cells sorted from blood. These receptors all come from a man under 40 in good health and a related stem cell transplant donor.

CDR3 amino acids: CASRSWGRGSGANVLTF. The CDR3 coding sequence is TGTGCCAGCCGATCCTGGGGCAGGGGCTCCGGGGCCAACGTCCTGACTTTC. The genes are TRBV11-2 and TRBJ2-6; TRBD1 is a possible D gene (6 bases). Trimming took off 8 bases at V and 4 bases at J, with 21 bases between the two ends. The CDR3 runs to 17 residues. The germline CDR1 and CDR2 sequences are SGHAT and FQNNGV.

The chain couples TRBV29-1 to TRBJ2-3; 7 bases are shared with TRBD2. This CDR3 has 15 amino acids. V lost 0 bases to trimming and J lost 1 base; unmatched junction nucleotides: 4. CDR1 is SQVTM, CDR2 ANQGSEA, per germline. CDR3 in DNA: TGCAGCGTTGAAGATGAACGGGGGGGCACAGATACGCAGTATTTT. Amino acids: CSVEDERGGTDTQYF.

This CDR3 reads CASSPDRVNQPQHF. The CDR3 nucleotides read TGTGCCAGCTCACCGGACAGAGTCAATCAGCCCCAGCATTTT. The genes are TRBV18 and TRBJ1-5, with D possibly being TRBD1 (6 bases). The CDR3 has 14 residues. Germline loops: CDR1 KGHSH, CDR2 LQKENI. V was trimmed by 3 bases and J by 3 bases, leaving 9 bases between them.

The rearrangement joins TRBV5-4 to TRBJ2-7; 7 bases align to TRBD1. J gave up 2 bases and V 4 bases, and 6 bases lay outside the gene matches. Germline V gene sequence: CDR1 SGHNT, CDR2 YYREEE (reference sequence). CDR3 length equals 14 residues. Written as DNA, the CDR3 is TGTGCCAGCAGCAACTATGGGACAGCCTACGAGCAGTACTTC. This encodes CASSNYGTAYEQYF. The full variable domain, in which reference TRBV5-4 and TRBJ2-7 provide the parts outside the CDR3, is ETGVTQSPTHLIKTRGQQVTLRCSSQSGHNTVSWYQQALGQGPQFIFQYYREEENGRGNFPPRFSGLQFPNYSSELNVNALELDDSALYLCASSNYGTAYEQYFGPGTRLTVT.

This clone appeared a few times. This sequence joins TRBV10-1 and TRBJ1-2; TRBD1 matches 9 bases. With V trimmed by 8 bases and J by 6 bases, 7 bases remained unmatched. Germline V gene sequence: CDR1 WNHNN, CDR2 SYGVQD (reference sequence). This CDR3 region has 13 residues. The CDR3 is CASDRTGVHGYTF. DNA for the CDR3: TGCGCCAGCGATAGGACAGGGGTGCATGGCTACACCTTC.

The J gene is TRBJ1-4, the V gene TRBV5-1; D remains unclear. V was clipped by 2 bases and J by 8 bases, with 10 bases between them. CDR1 and CDR2 (germline): SGHRS, YFSETQ. The CDR3 loop spans 13 amino acids. The CDR3 region is CASSFQVGEKLFF. Written as DNA, the CDR3 is TGCGCCAGCAGCTTCCAGGTTGGCGAAAAACTGTTTTTT.

This clone was seen more than once but under ten times. The CDR3 region is CASSYSGTGIVEQYF. CDR3 nucleotide sequence: TGTGCCAGCAGTTACTCTGGGACAGGGATTGTGGAGCAGTACTTC. The chain has TRBV6-5 and TRBJ2-7, with 9 bases aligning to TRBD1. The CDR3 totals 15 residues. CDR1 MNHEY and CDR2 SVGAGI come from the germline V gene. The ends lost 0 bases at V and 7 bases at J; junction bases unmatched: 7.

The rearrangement links TRBV4-3 to TRBJ1-5; D gene ambiguous. Trimming removed 2 bases from V and 6 bases from J, with 8 bases in between. CDR1 is LGHNA and CDR2 is YSLEER in the germline V gene. The CDR3 sequence is 13 residues long. CDR3 in DNA: TGCGCCAGCAGCCAAACCACAGTTCAGCCCCAGCATTTT. Protein sequence: CASSQTTVQPQHF.

V gene TRBV4-1 combines with J gene TRBJ1-5, with no clear D. Trimming pared 1 base from V and 2 bases from J, leaving 9 bases between. Germline assignment: CDR1 MGHRA and CDR2 YSYEKL. This CDR3 region has 15 residues. This CDR3 is CASSQVERGNQPQHF. CDR3 nucleotides: TGCGCCAGCAGCCAAGTTGAGAGGGGCAATCAGCCCCAGCATTTT.

V usage is TRBV18 and J usage is TRBJ1-6; TRBD1 matches at 8 bases. This CDR3 comprises 15 residues. V lost 3 bases to trimming and J lost 5 bases; unmatched junction nucleotides: 3. CDR1 and CDR2 (germline): KGHSH, LQKENI. The CDR3 protein is CASSPLDRDNSPLHF. The CDR3 bases are TGTGCCAGCTCACCGCTGGACAGGGATAATTCACCCCTCCACTTT.

The V and J genes are TRBV4-3 and TRBJ2-7, with TRBD1 matching over 11 bases. V was clipped by 1 base and J by 2 bases; unmatched bases: 4. This CDR3 region has 16 residues. Looked up from germline, CDR1 is LGHNA and CDR2 is YSLEER. The CDR3 here is CASSQGLGQGAYEQYF. The CDR3, as DNA: TGCGCCAGCAGCCAAGGCCTGGGACAGGGGGCCTACGAGCAGTACTTC.

The chain carries TRBV19 and TRBJ1-5; 7 bases line up with TRBD1. Per the germline V gene, CDR1 is LNHDA and CDR2 is SQIVND (reference sequence). The CDR3 sequence is 15 residues long. V lost 7 bases, J lost 0 bases, and 6 bases stayed unmatched. The CDR3 loop is CASTVTGYSNQPQHF. The CDR3 bases are TGTGCCAGTACCGTGACAGGGTATAGCAATCAGCCCCAGCATTTT.

The sample holds a few counts of this clone. The J gene is TRBJ1-1, the V gene TRBV10-3, with D possibly matching TRBD1 (6 bases). Trimming shortened V by 6 bases and J by 1 base, and 15 bases separated the two germline ends. The germline V gene encodes CDR1 ENHRY and CDR2 SYGVKD. The CDR3 runs 15 residues. The CDR3 sequence: CAIRPSTGKNTEAFF. CDR3 in DNA: TGTGCCATCAGGCCCTCCACAGGGAAGAACACTGAAGCTTTCTTT.